The next 17 T cell receptor beta chains were all read from a single sample in a study of OX40 agonist ivuxolimab in advanced cancers. Libraries were prepared by immunoSEQ multiplex PCR; TCRdb keeps only in-frame clonotypes and omits some of them. The sample has 73,000 or so clones; roughly four fifths are singletons. Sequencing used CD4+ or CD8+ T cells sorted from blood, obtained in a trial of the OX40 agonist ivuxolimab. The receptors originated from an adult with an advanced solid tumor such as melanoma, head and neck, liver or kidney cancer.

The chain recombines TRBV5-4 with TRBJ2-5; maybe TRBD1 (7 bases). The germline V gene encodes CDR1 SGHNT and CDR2 YYREEE (reference sequence). The V and J ends lost 0 bases and 8 bases respectively, with 14 bases between them. There are 14 residues in the CDR3. This CDR3 is CASSLAGGRITQYF. CDR3 coding DNA: TGTGCCAGCAGCTTGGCAGGGGGGCGCATAACCCAGTACTTC.

This clone was recorded once. The J gene is TRBJ2-2, the V gene TRBV27, with D perhaps matching TRBD2 (5 bases). This CDR3 contains 13 residues. V shed 1 base and J shed 11 bases, with 11 bases lying between them. The germline CDR1 and CDR2 sequences are MNHEY and SMNVEV (reference sequence). CDR3: CASSLFPGIELFF. The DNA for the CDR3 is TGTGCCAGCAGTTTATTTCCGGGGATTGAGCTGTTTTTT.

The chain carries TRBV5-1 and TRBJ2-3; 8 bases line up with TRBD2. The V gene end was trimmed by 0 bases and the J gene end by 5 bases; junction bases not matched to a gene: 5. Germline V gene sequence: CDR1 SGHRS, CDR2 YFSETQ. This CDR3 contains 15 residues. CDR3 residues: CASSLAGGREDTQYF. The DNA of the CDR3 is TGCGCCAGCAGCTTGGCGGGGGGGCGAGAAGATACGCAGTATTTT.

The genes are TRBV27 and TRBJ1-6; 10 nucleotides line up with TRBD1. This CDR3 comprises 15 residues. With V trimmed by 6 bases and J by 9 bases, 8 bases remained unmatched. CDR1 is MNHEY, CDR2 SMNVEV, per germline (reference sequence). CDR3 amino acids: CASSLAGQGFSPLHF. The DNA for the CDR3 is TGTGCCAGCAGCCTAGCGGGACAGGGGTTTTCACCCCTCCACTTT.

V usage is TRBV11-1 and J usage is TRBJ2-2; 10 positions agree with TRBD2. CDR3 length: 16 amino acids. The V gene end was trimmed by 8 bases and the J gene end by 6 bases; junction bases not matched to a gene: 12. The germline gives CDR1 SGHAT, CDR2 FQDESV (reference sequence). CDR3 amino acids: CASEQGGLAGAGELFF. The CDR3 bases are TGTGCCAGCGAACAGGGGGGGCTAGCGGGAGCCGGGGAGCTGTTTTTT.

V usage is TRBV5-4 and J usage is TRBJ1-5; D is ambiguous. Germline CDR1 is SGHNT and CDR2 is YYREEE (reference sequence). Trimming shortened V by 2 bases and J by 4 bases, and 7 bases separated the two germline ends. The CDR3 runs to 13 residues. CDR3 nucleotide sequence: TGTGCCAGCAGCTTCGGAGGGAATCAGCCCCAGCATTTT. Amino acid sequence: CASSFGGNQPQHF. The variable domain in full, completed from reference TRBV5-4 and TRBJ1-5, reads ETGVTQSPTHLIKTRGQQVTLRCSSQSGHNTVSWYQQALGQGPQFIFQYYREEENGRGNFPPRFSGLQFPNYSSELNVNALELDDSALYLCASSFGGNQPQHFGDGTRLSIL.

The chain carries TRBV7-3 and TRBJ2-3; maybe TRBD2 (6 bases). Germline lookup yields CDR1 SGHTA and CDR2 FQGTGA. V was cut by 9 bases and J by 5 bases, with 9 bases left in between. CDR3 length: 11 amino acids. The CDR3 bases are TGTGCCAGTCGAGCGGGAGATACGCAGTATTTT. Translation: CASRAGDTQYF.

This chain uses TRBV4-3 with TRBJ2-7, with TRBD1 as a possible D gene (5 bases). From germline, CDR1 is LGHNA and CDR2 YSLEER. V was clipped by 0 bases and J by 0 bases, with 9 bases between them. This CDR3 contains 15 residues. CDR3 bases: TGCGCCAGCAGCCAAGACTCAACAGGCTCCTACGAGCAGTACTTC. The encoded protein is CASSQDSTGSYEQYF.

This chain connects TRBV30 to TRBJ2-1; D is possibly TRBD1 (6 bases). Germline-derived CDR1 and CDR2 are GTSNPN and SVGIG (reference sequence). This CDR3 is built from 14 residues. The V and J ends lost 3 bases and 7 bases respectively, with 16 bases between them. CDR3 amino acids: CAWSQGQSQNEQFF. CDR3 nucleotide sequence: TGTGCCTGGAGCCAAGGACAGTCCCAAAATGAGCAGTTCTTC.

V is TRBV11-3 and J is TRBJ1-1; 7 bases line up with TRBD1. The CDR3 totals 15 residues. Germline V CDR1 and CDR2: SGHNT, YENEEA. Germline trimming cut 4 bases from V and 5 bases from J; bases unmatched to any gene: 10. The CDR3, as DNA: TGTGCCAGCAGCTCCCGACAGGGACGAGAAACTGAAGCTTTCTTT. As protein: CASSSRQGRETEAFF.

V and J are TRBV4-3 and TRBJ2-3, with no clear D. The CDR3 covers 13 residues. Germline V CDR1 and CDR2: LGHNA, YSLEER. V lost 0 bases to trimming and J lost 9 bases, with 10 bases between them. Here the CDR3 reads CASSQDQDRTQYF. The CDR3 DNA reads TGCGCCAGCAGCCAAGATCAGGATAGGACGCAGTATTTT.

The chain combines TRBV7-3 with TRBJ2-1, with no clear D. Germline CDR1 reads SGHTA; CDR2 reads FQGTGA. V lost 3 bases and J 8 bases, leaving 17 bases between the germline ends. The length of the CDR3 is 15 residues. In DNA form, the CDR3 reads TGTGCCAGCAGCTTTATGGCTAGATGGGAAGATGAGCAGTTCTTC. As protein: CASSFMARWEDEQFF.

The gene calls are TRBV7-2 and TRBJ2-2; D is ambiguous. Germline V lookup: CDR1 SGHTA, CDR2 FQGNSA. Between the trimmed V and J ends, which lost 9 bases and 0 bases, there was a span of 14 bases. This CDR3 contains 15 residues. The CDR3 DNA follows: TGTGCCAGTCGTTCCCCAAGGACGAACACCGGGGAGCTGTTTTTT. Amino acids: CASRSPRTNTGELFF.

V usage is TRBV18 and J usage is TRBJ1-1; D may be TRBD1 (6 bases). This CDR3 has 14 amino acids. Deletions cut 4 bases from V and 0 bases from J, with 9 bases between. Germline V gene lookup returns CDR1 KGHSH and CDR2 LQKENI. The chain's CDR3 is CASSLQGMNTEAFF. Here the CDR3 DNA reads TGTGCCAGCTCACTTCAGGGGATGAACACTGAAGCTTTCTTT.

V usage is TRBV27 and J usage is TRBJ2-7, with D tentatively TRBD2 (5 bases). The ends were cut back, 6 bases at V and 3 bases at J, with 21 bases in the middle. Germline CDR1 reads MNHEY; CDR2 reads SMNVEV (reference sequence). The CDR3 totals 16 residues. CDR3 sequence: CASRNSARGRYYEQYF. CDR3 coding DNA: TGTGCCAGCAGAAATTCAGCACGAGGGAGATACTACGAGCAGTACTTC.

The chain recombines TRBV4-2 with TRBJ1-2; the D is unclear. V gave up 0 bases and J gave up 4 bases, with 12 bases separating them. The CDR3 loop spans 15 amino acids. Looked up from germline, CDR1 is LGHNA and CDR2 is YNFKEQ. In DNA form, the CDR3 reads TGTGCCAGCAGCCAAGACTTAGGGCTCCTCTATGGCTACACCTTC. Translated: CASSQDLGLLYGYTF.

This clone appeared once. This chain connects TRBV2 to TRBJ1-3; 10 positions agree with TRBD1. After removal of 6 bases from V and 0 bases from J, the junction contained 5 bases not matched to a gene. The V gene's germline CDR1 is SNHLY and CDR2 FYNNEI. This CDR3 has 16 residues. The CDR3 here is CASRGDRGYSGNTIYF. The CDR3 DNA reads TGTGCCAGCAGGGGGGACAGGGGCTACTCTGGAAACACCATATATTTT. The whole variable domain, remainder taken from reference TRBV2 and TRBJ1-3, is EPEVTQTPSHQVTQMGQEVILRCVPISNHLYFYWYRQILGQKVEFLVSFYNNEISEKSEIFDDQFSVERPDGSNFTLKIRSTKLEDSAMYFCASRGDRGYSGNTIYFGEGSWLTVV.